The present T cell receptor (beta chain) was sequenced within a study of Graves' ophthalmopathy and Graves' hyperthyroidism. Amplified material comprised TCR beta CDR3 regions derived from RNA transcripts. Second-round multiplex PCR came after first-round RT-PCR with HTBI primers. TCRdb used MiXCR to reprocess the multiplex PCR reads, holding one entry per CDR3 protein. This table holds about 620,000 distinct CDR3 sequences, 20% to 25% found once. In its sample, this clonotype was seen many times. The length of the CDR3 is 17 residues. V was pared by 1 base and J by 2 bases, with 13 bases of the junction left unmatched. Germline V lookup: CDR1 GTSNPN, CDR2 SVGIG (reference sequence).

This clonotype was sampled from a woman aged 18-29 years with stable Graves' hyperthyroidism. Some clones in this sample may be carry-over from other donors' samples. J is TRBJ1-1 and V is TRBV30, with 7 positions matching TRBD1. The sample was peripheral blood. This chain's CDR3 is CAWSGSGRDRYNTEAFF. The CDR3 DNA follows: TGTGCCTGGAGTGGATCCGGTCGGGACAGATATAACACTGAAGCTTTCTTT.